The 14 T cell receptor beta chains reported below all come from one sample, sequenced in a study of spatial heterogeneity in lung cancer (dated by TCRdb to between 2017 and 2020). The time point label corresponds to: sample taken at primary tumor resection. Library preparation was by 5' RACE. These reads were obtained on a NextSeq 500. Using fastp trimming at Q25 and MiXCR clonotype assembly, TCRdb reanalyzed the public sequencing data and kept in-frame beta chains. Merged by CDR3 protein, the rows form single entries marked with the most common genes and DNA. This sample has 1,500 to 2,500 distinct CDR3 sequences in its table, and approximately 7.8% of those were observed once. The ten largest account for 22% of the sample. These receptors have no known antigen. The paper as a whole reports these results and caveats: The number of expanded intratumoral alpha and beta TCRs correlated with the tumor nonsynonymous mutation count.

The sequences come from lung tumor tissue, collected at surgery. The receptors stem from a male donor with early-stage non-small cell lung cancer.

This clonotype came up many times. The rearrangement uses TRBV5-4 and TRBJ2-1; 12 positions agree with TRBD2. The V gene end was trimmed by 0 bases and the J gene end by 4 bases; junction bases not matched to a gene: 2. The CDR3 runs 16 residues. The V gene's germline CDR1 is SGHNT and CDR2 YYREEE (reference sequence). The CDR3 spells CASSLDLAGGYNEQFF. In DNA, the CDR3 is TGTGCCAGCAGCTTGGATCTAGCGGGAGGGTACAATGAGCAGTTCTTC.

This clonotype is categorized as large. The V call is TRBV18, the J call TRBJ1-2; 10 bases agree with TRBD1. The trim removed 5 bases at V and 4 bases at J, leaving 7 bases unmatched. The CDR3 covers 15 residues. Germline V gene sequence: CDR1 KGHSH, CDR2 LQKENI. CDR3 protein: CASSVTGGDSYGYTF. The CDR3 coding sequence is TGTGCCAGCTCAGTGACAGGGGGCGACAGCTATGGCTACACCTTC.

By its share, this clonotype is medium-sized. A clone one base away is much larger, so this may be a read error. V gene TRBV27 combines with J gene TRBJ1-3; D possibly corresponds to TRBD1 (5 bases). Germline V lookup: CDR1 MNHEY, CDR2 SMNVEV (reference sequence). This CDR3 has 13 amino acids. The V end was cut by 6 bases, the J end by 6 bases, with 12 bases between. CDR3 loop: CASSRGPENTIYF. For the CDR3, the DNA is TGTGCCAGCAGCCGGGGACCGGAAAACACCATATATTTT.

This clonotype rates as medium-sized. This chain links TRBV5-1 with TRBJ2-1; D perhaps matches TRBD2 (6 bases). The CDR3 totals 16 residues. The V gene lost 1 base and the J gene lost 6 bases, with 17 bases spanning the gap. Germline V gene data show CDR1 as SGHRS and CDR2 as YFSETQ. DNA of the CDR3: TGCGCCAGCAGCTTGACGGGAGCGGGTATTGGCAATGAGCAGTTCTTC. As protein: CASSLTGAGIGNEQFF.

This clonotype has a handful of counts. The chain recombines TRBV7-6 with TRBJ2-2; no clear D. In germline, CDR1 is SGHVS, CDR2 FNYEAQ. The CDR3 runs 12 residues. V was shortened by 1 base and J by 8 bases, with 5 bases between the two germline ends. The CDR3 region has the DNA TGTGCCAGCAGCTTAGTGGGTGGGGAGCTGTTTTTT. Translating it yields CASSLVGGELFF.

The chain carries TRBV7-6 and TRBJ2-1, with D tentatively TRBD2 (6 bases). Germline-derived CDR1 and CDR2 are SGHVS and FNYEAQ. This CDR3 region has 15 residues. The V end lost 5 bases, the J end lost 9 bases, and 20 bases lay between the germline ends. The CDR3 sequence is CASSQTTGLHREQFF. The CDR3 DNA reads as TGTGCCAGCAGCCAGACCACGGGACTGCACCGTGAGCAGTTCTTC.

This clonotype was seen only a few times. V gene TRBV7-9 combines with J gene TRBJ2-7, with D possibly TRBD2 on 5 matching bases. The V gene lost 5 bases and the J gene lost 12 bases, with 17 bases spanning the gap. Germline lookup yields CDR1 SEHNR and CDR2 FQNEAQ (reference sequence). This CDR3 spans 12 amino acids. The CDR3 sequence is CASSGPGSVWYF. For the CDR3, the DNA is TGTGCCAGCAGCGGCCCGGGAAGCGTTTGGTACTTC. The entire variable domain, with the rest obtained from reference TRBV7-9 and TRBJ2-7, is as follows: DTGVSQNPRHKITKRGQNVTFRCDPISEHNRLYWYRQTLGQGPEFLTYFQNEAQLEKSRLLSDRFSAERPKGSFSTLEIQRTEQGDSAMYLCASSGPGSVWYFGPGTRLTVT.

This clonotype counts as medium-sized. The rearrangement joins TRBV24-1 to TRBJ2-3; D not resolved. Germline V gene lookup returns CDR1 KGHDR and CDR2 SFDVKD. Trimming left V 1 base short and J 3 bases short, with 16 bases between. This CDR3 has 17 residues. CDR3 region: CATSDFGLGSSTDTQYF. The CDR3 DNA sequence: TGTGCCACCAGTGATTTTGGCTTGGGTAGCTCAACAGATACGCAGTATTTT.

By proportion, this clonotype is medium-sized. This chain links TRBV11-2 with TRBJ2-2; the match to TRBD2 covers 13 bases. The CDR3 is made up of 19 amino acids. V lost 0 bases, J lost 6 bases, and 10 bases stayed unmatched. Germline values: CDR1 SGHAT, CDR2 FQNNGV. CDR3 sequence (DNA): TGTGCCAGCAGCTTAGATCGGACTAGCGGGAGAAGTTCGTCCGGGGAGCTGTTTTTT. Its protein is CASSLDRTSGRSSSGELFF. The variable domain in full, completed from reference TRBV11-2 and TRBJ2-2, reads EAGVAQSPRYKIIEKRQSVAFWCNPISGHATLYWYQQILGQGPKLLIQFQNNGVVDDSQLPKDRFSAERLKGVDSTLKIQPAKLEDSAVYLCASSLDRTSGRSSSGELFFGEGSRLTVL.

This clonotype came up many times. The chain recombines TRBV11-1 with TRBJ2-2; 9 bases map to TRBD1. V shed 4 bases and J 4 bases; nucleotides not matched to a gene: 4. Per the germline V gene, CDR1 is SGHAT and CDR2 is FQDESV (reference sequence). The CDR3 has 15 amino acids. The DNA of the CDR3 is TGTGCCAGCAGCTGGGGACAGGGCCGCACCGGGGAGCTGTTTTTT. This sequence encodes CASSWGQGRTGELFF.

There are many counts of this clonotype. The V call is TRBV7-2, the J call TRBJ2-3, with 7 bases lining up with TRBD2. The CDR3 consists of 17 residues. The ends lost 3 bases at V and 1 base at J; junction bases unmatched: 10. The germline V gene has CDR1 SGHTA and CDR2 FQGNSA. The CDR3 bases are TGTGCCAGCAGCTTCGTCGGCGGGAGAGCAGGCACAGATACGCAGTATTTT. It codes for CASSFVGGRAGTDTQYF. The entire variable domain, with the rest obtained from reference TRBV7-2 and TRBJ2-3, is as follows: GAGVSQSPSNKVTEKGKDVELRCDPISGHTALYWYRQSLGQGLEFLIYFQGNSAPDKSGLPSDRFSAERTGGSVSTLTIQRTQQEDSAVYLCASSFVGGRAGTDTQYFGPGTRLTVL.

Sample share makes this clonotype medium-sized (0.01 to 0.1%). The rearrangement joins TRBV5-1 to TRBJ1-1, with 8 positions matching TRBD1. The CDR3 is 14 residues long. After removal of 3 bases from V and 0 bases from J, the junction contained 1 base not matched to a gene. Germline CDR1 SGHRS, CDR2 YFSETQ. CDR3 DNA sequence: TGCGCCAGCAGCTCGACAGGGGTGAACACTGAAGCTTTCTTT. Its translation is CASSSTGVNTEAFF.

This clonotype rates as medium-sized. The gene calls are TRBV29-1 and TRBJ1-1, with TRBD1 identical over 10 bases. V lost 7 bases, J lost 8 bases, and 4 bases stayed unmatched. Germline V gene data show CDR1 as SQVTM and CDR2 as ANQGSEA. This CDR3 is 11 amino acids long. In DNA, the CDR3 is TGCAGCGCTCGGACAGGGGGAGAAGCTTTCTTT. Translation: CSARTGGEAFF.

Judged by abundance, this clonotype is large (0.1 to 1%). The V and J genes are TRBV24-1 and TRBJ2-4, with D hard to call. V was trimmed by 6 bases and J by 11 bases, leaving 13 bases between them. There are 12 residues in the CDR3. From germline, CDR1 is KGHDR and CDR2 SFDVKD. Here the CDR3 DNA reads TGTGCCACCAGTTCCGTAGGTACGGTTCAGTACTTC. Translation gives CATSSVGTVQYF.